This TCR beta chain was captured in a study of blood T cell repertoires in COVID-19. For the study at large: Spain, Italy and the United States supplied samples that represented acute and convalescent COVID-19. Sources were T cells, B-cell-depleted T cells, or PBMCs; the material itself was cDNA or gDNA.

The germline V gene has CDR1 SGHRS and CDR2 YFSETQ. V shed 3 bases and J 2 bases; nucleotides not matched to a gene: 8. The CDR3 covers 16 residues. As handled by the study authors: By means of reference gene primer amplification, nucleated cell counts were estimated. The assay was immunoSEQ multiplex PCR, and TCRdb's table has in-frame clones only and misses some. That table furnishes V, J and clone size, whereas the DNA furnished D and trimming. Of 65,000 or so clones in the sample, about 92% are singletons; the top ten hold 1.3%. V is TRBV5-1 and J is TRBJ1-1, with 9 positions matching TRBD1. The origin of this receptor is a man between 60 and 75 years old with acute or convalescent COVID-19. The sequenced sample was peripheral blood. The chain's CDR3 is CASSSSGGQGNTEAFF. DNA for the CDR3: TGCGCCAGCAGCTCCTCGGGGGGACAGGGAAACACTGAAGCTTTCTTT.